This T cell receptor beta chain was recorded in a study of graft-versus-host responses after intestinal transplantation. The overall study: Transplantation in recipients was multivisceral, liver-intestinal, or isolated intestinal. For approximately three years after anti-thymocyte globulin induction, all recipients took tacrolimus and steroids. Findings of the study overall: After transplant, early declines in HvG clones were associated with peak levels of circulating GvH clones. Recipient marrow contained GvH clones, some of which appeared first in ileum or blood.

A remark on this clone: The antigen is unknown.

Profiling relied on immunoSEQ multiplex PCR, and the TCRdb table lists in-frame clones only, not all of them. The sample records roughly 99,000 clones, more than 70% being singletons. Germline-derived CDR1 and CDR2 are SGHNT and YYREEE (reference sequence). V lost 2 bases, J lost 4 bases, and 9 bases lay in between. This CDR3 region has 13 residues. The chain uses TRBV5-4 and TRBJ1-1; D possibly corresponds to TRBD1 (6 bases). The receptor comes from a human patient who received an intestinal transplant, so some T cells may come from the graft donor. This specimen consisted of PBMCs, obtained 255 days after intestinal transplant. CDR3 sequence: CASSFGTFTEAFF. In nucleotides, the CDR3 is TGTGCCAGCAGCTTTGGGACATTCACTGAAGCTTTCTTT.